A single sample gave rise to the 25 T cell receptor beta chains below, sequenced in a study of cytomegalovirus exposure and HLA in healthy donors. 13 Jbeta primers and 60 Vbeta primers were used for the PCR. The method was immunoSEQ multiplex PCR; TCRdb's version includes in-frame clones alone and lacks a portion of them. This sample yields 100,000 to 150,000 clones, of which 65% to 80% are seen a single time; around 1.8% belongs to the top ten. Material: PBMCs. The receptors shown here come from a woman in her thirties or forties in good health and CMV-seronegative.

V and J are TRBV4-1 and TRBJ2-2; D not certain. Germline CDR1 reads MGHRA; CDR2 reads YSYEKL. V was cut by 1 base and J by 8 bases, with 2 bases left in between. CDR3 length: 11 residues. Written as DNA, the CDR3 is TGCGCCAGCAGCCAAGCGGGGGAGCTGTTTTTT. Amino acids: CASSQAGELFF.

CDR3 nucleotides: TGTGCCAGCAGCCCCGAGACAGAGAACTATGGCTACACCTTC. Translation: CASSPETENYGYTF. The genes are TRBV7-6 and TRBJ1-2, with D possibly TRBD1 on 5 matching bases. The germline V gene has CDR1 SGHVS and CDR2 FNYEAQ. The CDR3 runs 14 residues. Trimming took 5 bases from V and 2 from J, leaving 12 bases between them.

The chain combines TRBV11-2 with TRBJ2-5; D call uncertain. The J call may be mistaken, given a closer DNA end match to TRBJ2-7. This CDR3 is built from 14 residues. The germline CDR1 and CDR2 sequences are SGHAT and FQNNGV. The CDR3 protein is CASSLGTGWYEQYF. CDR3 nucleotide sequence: TGTGCCAGCAGCTTAGGCACCGGGTGGTACGAGCAGTACTTC.

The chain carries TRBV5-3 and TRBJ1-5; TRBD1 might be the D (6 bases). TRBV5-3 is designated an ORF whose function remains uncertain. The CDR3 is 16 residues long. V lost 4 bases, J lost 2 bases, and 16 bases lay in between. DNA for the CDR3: TGTGCCAGAAGCATGCTCGGAGGACAGTGCAATCAGCCCCAGCATTTT. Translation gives CARSMLGGQCNQPQHF.

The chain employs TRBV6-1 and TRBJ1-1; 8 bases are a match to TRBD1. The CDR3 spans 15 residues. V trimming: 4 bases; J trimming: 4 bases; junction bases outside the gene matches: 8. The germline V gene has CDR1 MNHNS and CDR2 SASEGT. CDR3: CASSGPGGWGTEAFF. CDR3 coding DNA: TGTGCCAGCAGTGGCCCAGGGGGCTGGGGCACTGAAGCTTTCTTT.

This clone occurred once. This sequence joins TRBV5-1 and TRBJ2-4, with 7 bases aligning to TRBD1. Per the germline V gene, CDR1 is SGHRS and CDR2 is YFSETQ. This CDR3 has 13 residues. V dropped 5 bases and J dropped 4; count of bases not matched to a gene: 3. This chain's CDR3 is CASRGGIKNIQYF. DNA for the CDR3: TGCGCCAGCAGAGGGGGCATTAAAAACATTCAGTACTTC.

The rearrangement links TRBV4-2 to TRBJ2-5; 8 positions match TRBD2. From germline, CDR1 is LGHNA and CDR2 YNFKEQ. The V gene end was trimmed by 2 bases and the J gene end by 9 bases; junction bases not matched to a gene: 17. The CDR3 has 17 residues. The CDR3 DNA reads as TGTGCCAGCAGCCAATGGGGGGCACAGGTGACGGGGGGGGCCCAGTACTTC. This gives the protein CASSQWGAQVTGGAQYF.

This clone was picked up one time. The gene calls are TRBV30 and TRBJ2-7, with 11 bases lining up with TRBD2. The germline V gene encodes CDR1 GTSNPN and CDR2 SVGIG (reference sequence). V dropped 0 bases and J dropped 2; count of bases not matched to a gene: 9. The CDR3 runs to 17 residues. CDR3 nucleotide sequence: TGTGCCTGGAGTGTCCGTAGGACTAGCGGGTTTACCTACGAGCAGTACTTC. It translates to CAWSVRRTSGFTYEQYF.

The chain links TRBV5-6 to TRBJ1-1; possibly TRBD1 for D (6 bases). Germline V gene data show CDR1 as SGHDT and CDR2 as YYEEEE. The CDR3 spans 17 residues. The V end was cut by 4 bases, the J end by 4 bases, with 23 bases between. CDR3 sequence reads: CASSDTRGGTWATEAFF. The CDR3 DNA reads TGTGCCAGCAGCGACACTAGGGGGGGGACCTGGGCCACTGAAGCTTTCTTT.

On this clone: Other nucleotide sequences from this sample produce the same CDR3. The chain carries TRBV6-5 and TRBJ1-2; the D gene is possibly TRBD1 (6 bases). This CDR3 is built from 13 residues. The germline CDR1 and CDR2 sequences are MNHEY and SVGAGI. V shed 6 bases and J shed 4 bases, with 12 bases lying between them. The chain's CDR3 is CASSYGQIYGYTF. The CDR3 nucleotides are TGTGCCAGCAGCTACGGACAGATCTATGGCTACACCTTC.

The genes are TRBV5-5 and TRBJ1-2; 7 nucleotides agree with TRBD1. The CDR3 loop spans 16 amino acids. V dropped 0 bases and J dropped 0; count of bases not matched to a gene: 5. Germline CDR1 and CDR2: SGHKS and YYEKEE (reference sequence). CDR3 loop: CASSLVGQGANYGYTF. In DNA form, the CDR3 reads TGTGCCAGCAGCTTGGTGGGGCAGGGGGCTAACTATGGCTACACCTTC.

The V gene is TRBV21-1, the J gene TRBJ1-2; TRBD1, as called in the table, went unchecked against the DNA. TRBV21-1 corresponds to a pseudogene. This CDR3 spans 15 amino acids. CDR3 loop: CASSKKNSQARGYTF. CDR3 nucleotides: TGTGCCAGCAGCAAAAAGAACTCACAGGCGAGGGGCTACACCTTC.

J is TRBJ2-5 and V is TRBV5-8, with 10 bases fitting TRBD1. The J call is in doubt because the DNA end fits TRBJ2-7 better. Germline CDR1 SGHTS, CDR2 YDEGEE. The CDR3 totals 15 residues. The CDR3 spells CASSWGTGVSYEQYF. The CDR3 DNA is TGTGCCAGCAGCTGGGGGACAGGGGTCTCCTACGAGCAGTACTTC.

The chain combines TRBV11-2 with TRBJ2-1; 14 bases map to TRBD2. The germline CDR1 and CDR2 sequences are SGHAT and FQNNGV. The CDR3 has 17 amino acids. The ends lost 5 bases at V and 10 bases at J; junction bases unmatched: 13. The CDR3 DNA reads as TGTGCCAGCAGCCCGCGCGCTGTGGGACTAGCGGGAGAAGAGCAGTTCTTC. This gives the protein CASSPRAVGLAGEEQFF.

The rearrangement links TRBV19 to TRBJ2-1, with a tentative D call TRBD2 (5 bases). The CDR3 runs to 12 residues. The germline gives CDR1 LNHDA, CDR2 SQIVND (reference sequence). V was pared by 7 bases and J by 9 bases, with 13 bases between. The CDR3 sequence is CASTSGGGEQFF. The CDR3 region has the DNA TGTGCCAGTACATCAGGAGGCGGTGAGCAGTTCTTC.

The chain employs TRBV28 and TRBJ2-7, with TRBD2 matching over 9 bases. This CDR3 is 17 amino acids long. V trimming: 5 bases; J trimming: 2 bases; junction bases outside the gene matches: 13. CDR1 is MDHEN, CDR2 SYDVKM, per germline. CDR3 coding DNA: TGTGCCAGCAGTACTGCCGCGACTAGCGGTACTGCCTACGAGCAGTACTTC. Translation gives CASSTAATSGTAYEQYF. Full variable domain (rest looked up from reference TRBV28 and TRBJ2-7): DVKVTQSSRYLVKRTGEKVFLECVQDMDHENMFWYRQDPGLGLRLIYFSYDVKMKEKGDIPEGYSVSREKKERFSLILESASTNQTSMYLCASSTAATSGTAYEQYFGPGTRLTVT.

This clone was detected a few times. The CDR3 spells CSGRQGVTEAFF. CDR3 DNA: TGCAGCGGAAGACAGGGTGTCACTGAAGCTTTCTTT. The V call is TRBV29-1, the J call TRBJ1-1; TRBD1 matches at 7 bases. This CDR3 is built from 12 residues. J lost 4 bases, V lost 7 bases, and 6 bases had no gene match. Germline V gene lookup returns CDR1 SQVTM and CDR2 ANQGSEA.

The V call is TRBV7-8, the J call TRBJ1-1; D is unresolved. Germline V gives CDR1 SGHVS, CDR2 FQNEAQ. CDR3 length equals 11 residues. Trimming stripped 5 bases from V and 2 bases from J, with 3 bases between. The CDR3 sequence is CASSQNTEAFF. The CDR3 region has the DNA TGTGCCAGCAGCCAAAACACTGAAGCTTTCTTT.

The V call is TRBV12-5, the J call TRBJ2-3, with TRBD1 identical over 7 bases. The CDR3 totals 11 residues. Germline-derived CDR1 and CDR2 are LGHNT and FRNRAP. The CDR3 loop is CAGTDTDTQYF. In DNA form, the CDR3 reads TGTGCGGGGACAGACACAGATACGCAGTATTTT.

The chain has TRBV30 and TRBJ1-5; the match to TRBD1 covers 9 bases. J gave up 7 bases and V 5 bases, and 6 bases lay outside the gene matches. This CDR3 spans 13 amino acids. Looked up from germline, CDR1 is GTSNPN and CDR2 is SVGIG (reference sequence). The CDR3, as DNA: TGTGCCTGGGGACAGGGGCTAAACCAGCCCCAGCATTTT. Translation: CAWGQGLNQPQHF.

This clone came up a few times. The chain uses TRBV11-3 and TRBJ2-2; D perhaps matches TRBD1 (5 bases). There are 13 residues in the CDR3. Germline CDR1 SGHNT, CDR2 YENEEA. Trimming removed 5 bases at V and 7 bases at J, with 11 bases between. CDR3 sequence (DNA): TGTGCCAGCAGCCAAAGGGGTATCGGGGAGCTGTTTTTT. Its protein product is CASSQRGIGELFF.

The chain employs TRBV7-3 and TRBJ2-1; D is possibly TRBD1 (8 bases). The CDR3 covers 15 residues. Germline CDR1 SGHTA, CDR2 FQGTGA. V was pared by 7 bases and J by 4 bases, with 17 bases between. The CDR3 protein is CASTRTGGDYNEQFF. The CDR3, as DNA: TGTGCCAGCACTAGAACAGGGGGGGATTACAATGAGCAGTTCTTC.

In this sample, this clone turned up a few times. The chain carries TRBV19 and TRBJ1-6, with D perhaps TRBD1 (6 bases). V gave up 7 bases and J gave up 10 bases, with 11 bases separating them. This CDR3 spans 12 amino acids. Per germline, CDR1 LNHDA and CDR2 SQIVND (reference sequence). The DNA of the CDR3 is TGTGCCAGTAAGGACAGTTACTCACCCCTCCACTTT. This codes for CASKDSYSPLHF.

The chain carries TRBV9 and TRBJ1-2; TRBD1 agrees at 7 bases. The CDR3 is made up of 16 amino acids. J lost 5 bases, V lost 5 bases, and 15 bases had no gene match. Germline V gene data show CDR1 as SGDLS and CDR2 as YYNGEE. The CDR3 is CASSPTRTLRGYGYTF. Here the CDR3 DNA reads TGTGCCAGCAGTCCTACCAGGACCCTCAGGGGGTATGGCTACACCTTC. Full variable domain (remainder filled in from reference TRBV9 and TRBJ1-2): DSGVTQTPKHLITATGQRVTLRCSPRSGDLSVYWYQQSLDQGLQFLIQYYNGEERAKGNILERFSAQQFPDLHSELNLSSLELGDSALYFCASSPTRTLRGYGYTFGSGTRLTVV.

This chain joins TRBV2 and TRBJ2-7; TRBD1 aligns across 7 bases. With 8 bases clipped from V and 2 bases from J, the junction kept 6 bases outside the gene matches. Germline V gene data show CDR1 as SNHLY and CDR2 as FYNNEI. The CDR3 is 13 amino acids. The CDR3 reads CASFDRDTYEQYF. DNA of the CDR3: TGTGCCAGCTTTGACAGGGACACCTACGAGCAGTACTTC.